The 21 T cell receptor beta chains below come from one sample, sequenced in a study of T cells in Graves' hyperthyroidism and ophthalmopathy. Amplified regions were TCR beta CDR3 sequences from RNA transcripts. HTBI primers were used for first-round RT-PCR of the TCR CDR3. TCRdb re-called the multiplex PCR reads with MiXCR, one entry per CDR3 protein. The sample gives around 700,000 distinct CDR3 sequences, 15% to 20% of which show up once; 15% to 20% is in the top ten. The sequencing sample was made of blood. These receptors all come from a woman in her 50s with Graves' hyperthyroidism that later progressed to Graves' ophthalmopathy.

CDR3 sequence reads: CASSELTGAVGEQFF. The CDR3 DNA sequence: TGTGCCAGCAGTGAATTGACAGGGGCGGTGGGAGAGCAGTTCTTC. The genes are TRBV6-1 and TRBJ2-1; 8 nucleotides line up with TRBD1. The length of the CDR3 is 15 residues. From germline, CDR1 is MNHNS and CDR2 SASEGT. V shed 2 bases, J shed 10 bases, and the junction held 10 bases outside the gene matches.

This clonotype was seen a few times. J is TRBJ1-6 and V is TRBV20-1, with 9 nucleotides matching TRBD1. The germline gives CDR1 DFQATT, CDR2 SNEGSKA (reference sequence). CDR3 size: 15 residues. V dropped 5 bases and J dropped 6; count of bases not matched to a gene: 8. CDR3 nucleotide sequence: TGCAGTGCTGGGCCGGGACAGGGCGGTAATTCACCCCTCCACTTT. Protein: CSAGPGQGGNSPLHF.

The chain recombines TRBV29-1 with TRBJ1-1; D not certain. V was pared by 4 bases and J by 5 bases, with 8 bases between. The CDR3 loop spans 11 amino acids. CDR1 is SQVTM, CDR2 ANQGSEA, per germline. This CDR3 is CSVVKETEAFF. The CDR3 DNA follows: TGCAGCGTTGTTAAGGAGACTGAAGCTTTCTTT.

The chain employs TRBV20-1 and TRBJ1-5; 7 positions match TRBD1. The V segment lost 3 bases and the J segment 5 bases; nucleotides outside the gene matches: 4. Looked up from germline, CDR1 is DFQATT and CDR2 is SNEGSKA (reference sequence). The CDR3 runs 13 residues. CDR3 DNA: TGCAGTGCTAGGGACAGGCTAGATCAGCCCCAGCATTTT. It specifies CSARDRLDQPQHF.

This clonotype was observed a few times. V usage is TRBV7-4 and J usage is TRBJ2-6, with 12 bases identical to TRBD2. Germline values: CDR1 SGHVT, CDR2 SQSDAQ. The V segment lost 5 bases and the J segment 0 bases; nucleotides outside the gene matches: 17. The CDR3 extends over 22 amino acids. CDR3 nucleotides: TGTGCCAGCAGCCCGGGCGGACTAGCGGGGACCGGCCATGACTCTGGGGCCAACGTCCTGACTTTC. Its translation: CASSPGGLAGTGHDSGANVLTF.

This clonotype was observed a few times. The DNA of the CDR3 is TGTGCCATCAGTGAGGAGAGTTACAATGAGCAGTTCTTC. It translates to CAISEESYNEQFF. V gene TRBV10-3 combines with J gene TRBJ2-1; D remains ambiguous. The CDR3 is made up of 13 amino acids. V dropped 2 bases and J dropped 4 bases, with 6 bases sitting between them. In germline, CDR1 is ENHRY, CDR2 SYGVKD.

This clonotype was seen more than once but under ten times. The J gene is TRBJ2-3, the V gene TRBV7-9, with TRBD2 as a possible D gene (6 bases). Germline CDR1 SEHNR, CDR2 FQNEAQ (reference sequence). The CDR3 is made up of 14 amino acids. V gave up 5 bases and J gave up 6 bases, with 15 bases separating them. The CDR3 coding sequence is TGTGCCAGCAGCCCTACCGGGACTCTGGATACGCAGTATTTT. It yields the protein CASSPTGTLDTQYF.

The rearrangement joins TRBV6-4 to TRBJ2-1, with TRBD1 matching 9 bases. Trimming took 2 bases from V and 7 from J; bases not matched to a gene: 3. The CDR3 is 14 amino acids. Germline V gene sequence: CDR1 MRHNA, CDR2 SNTAGT. CDR3 nucleotide sequence: TGTGCCAGCAGTGACCAGACAGGGGGGAATGAGCAGTTCTTC. Protein sequence: CASSDQTGGNEQFF.

In this sample, this clonotype turned up many times. The rearrangement joins TRBV11-2 to TRBJ1-1; D is undetermined. V shed 2 bases and J shed 0 bases, with 13 bases lying between them. The CDR3 has 16 residues. Germline-derived CDR1 and CDR2 are SGHAT and FQNNGV. For the CDR3, the DNA is TGTGCCAGCAGCTTAAGTAGAGGACCGATGAACACTGAAGCTTTCTTT. Its protein is CASSLSRGPMNTEAFF.

The chain recombines TRBV9 with TRBJ2-1; 12 bases align to TRBD2. V lost 3 bases and J lost 3; bases outside the gene matches: 7. CDR3 length equals 17 residues. Per the germline V gene, CDR1 is SGDLS and CDR2 is YYNGEE. As DNA, the CDR3 is TGTGCCAGCAGCGATACCCTAGCGGGGGGGCTCTACAATGAGCAGTTCTTC. Its translation is CASSDTLAGGLYNEQFF.

V usage is TRBV6-1 and J usage is TRBJ2-7; D remains ambiguous. The CDR3 contains 12 residues. V was pared by 4 bases and J by 8 bases, with 12 bases between. Germline V lookup: CDR1 MNHNS, CDR2 SASEGT. The CDR3 DNA reads as TGTGCCAGCAGTGCTGATAGTAACCAGCAGTACTTC. This encodes CASSADSNQQYF.

This clonotype was counted many times. The rearrangement uses TRBV20-1 and TRBJ2-7, with D possibly being TRBD2 (6 bases). V was trimmed by 4 bases and J by 2 bases, leaving 15 bases between them. The length of the CDR3 is 14 residues. Germline-derived CDR1 and CDR2 are DFQATT and SNEGSKA (reference sequence). In DNA form, the CDR3 reads TGCAGTGCTATGGACTACATGAGGGCCTACGAGCAGTACTTC. Translating it yields CSAMDYMRAYEQYF.

This clonotype was detected a few times. One junction end disagrees with the germline gene, perhaps due to a read error. The chain combines TRBV6-9 with TRBJ2-3, with a possible D match to TRBD1 (5 bases). Per the germline V gene, CDR1 is MNHGY and CDR2 is SVAAGI. This CDR3 has 13 residues. CDR3 in amino acids: CASSPGNADTQYF. The CDR3 nucleotides read TGCGCCAGCAGCCCAGGGAACGCAGATACGCAGTATTTT.

Details on this clonotype: Compared with germline, one end of the junction differs, possibly owing to a read error. V usage is TRBV5-1 and J usage is TRBJ1-1; no definite D call. The germline CDR1 and CDR2 sequences are SGHRS and YFSETQ. This CDR3 contains 14 residues. The CDR3 DNA is TGCGCCAGCAGCTGGAGGGATGTGAACACTAAAGCTTTCTTT. This translates into CASSWRDVNTKAFF.

In its sample, this clonotype was seen many times. The chain combines TRBV11-2 with TRBJ2-3; D is perhaps TRBD1 (5 bases). Germline CDR1 and CDR2: SGHAT and FQNNGV. Trimming shortened V by 5 bases and J by 6 bases, and 18 bases separated the two germline ends. There are 15 residues in the CDR3. The CDR3 region is CASSIHNSGSDTQYF. DNA for the CDR3: TGTGCCAGCAGCATACACAACTCAGGGTCCGATACGCAGTATTTT.

This clonotype has a handful of counts. This chain connects TRBV7-3 to TRBJ2-6, with a weak D call TRBD1 (5 bases). Germline values: CDR1 SGHTA, CDR2 FQGTGA. V lost 5 bases to trimming and J lost 0 bases, with 11 bases between them. This CDR3 contains 16 residues. CDR3 residues: CASSIQGFSGANVLTF. The CDR3, as DNA: TGTGCCAGCAGCATCCAGGGTTTCTCTGGGGCCAACGTCCTGACTTTC.

This clonotype has just a few counts. The chain employs TRBV7-3 and TRBJ2-1, with TRBD2 matching over 11 bases. CDR1 and CDR2 from the germline V gene are SGHTA and FQGTGA. V lost 2 bases to trimming and J lost 4 bases; unmatched junction nucleotides: 7. This CDR3 contains 17 residues. CDR3: CASSLGPLAGGYNEQFF. The DNA of the CDR3 is TGTGCCAGCAGCTTAGGTCCTCTAGCGGGGGGATACAATGAGCAGTTCTTC.

This clonotype was detected ten times or more. The chain has TRBV2 and TRBJ1-1; tentative D call: TRBD1 (6 bases). CDR1 and CDR2 from the germline V gene are SNHLY and FYNNEI. V was clipped by 7 bases and J by 0 bases, with 12 bases between them. There are 14 residues in the CDR3. This CDR3 reads CASMRGGMNTEAFF. CDR3 DNA sequence: TGTGCCAGCATGAGGGGGGGCATGAACACTGAAGCTTTCTTT.

The chain couples TRBV20-1 to TRBJ1-1, with D perhaps TRBD1 (6 bases). This CDR3 has 14 residues. V was cut by 5 bases and J by 7 bases, with 20 bases left in between. Germline assignment: CDR1 DFQATT and CDR2 SNEGSKA (reference sequence). The CDR3 spells CSAPANGRGNEAFF. CDR3 in DNA: TGCAGTGCTCCCGCTAATGGCAGGGGAAATGAAGCTTTCTTT.

As for this clonotype: One base away lies a much larger clone, so this may be a sequencing read error. The V and J genes are TRBV28 and TRBJ1-4; D may be TRBD1 (5 bases). The CDR3 contains 15 residues. Germline CDR1 and CDR2: MDHEN and SYDVKM. The CDR3 DNA reads as TGTGCCAGCAGGATGACAGTTGCAACTAATGAAAAACCGTTTTTT. This translates into CASRMTVATNEKPFF. Variable domain in full (rest from reference TRBV28 and TRBJ1-4): DVKVTQSSRYLVKRTGEKVFLECVQDMDHENMFWYRQDPGLGLRLIYFSYDVKMKEKGDIPEGYSVSREKKERFSLILESASTNQTSMYLCASRMTVATNEKPFFGSGTQLSVL.

This clonotype was seen repeatedly, ten times or more. V is TRBV20-1 and J is TRBJ2-7; 7 bases are shared with TRBD1. The germline gives CDR1 DFQATT, CDR2 SNEGSKA (reference sequence). The CDR3 is 14 amino acids. The V segment lost 8 bases and the J segment 5 bases; nucleotides outside the gene matches: 15. The CDR3 is CSTPAGGNRNEQYF. The DNA of the CDR3 is TGCAGTACCCCGGCAGGGGGAAACCGGAACGAGCAGTACTTC.